The present TCR beta chain was sequenced within a study of T cell responses to AZD1222 COVID-19 vaccine. Whole-study findings and limits: At study baseline, merely roughly 6 AZD1222 recipients were seropositive. CD4 TCRs covered the whole spike, strongest at regions 160-218 and 743-854. Most donors were white British, females outnumbered males, and clonal diversity was possibly underestimated. Spike-specific TCR repertoires showed rising breadth and depth after two AZD1222 doses.

A word on this clone: Its target is unknown.

Looked up from germline, CDR1 is SGDLS and CDR2 is YYNGEE. The CDR3 has 15 amino acids. The V end lost 0 bases, the J end lost 3 bases, and 9 bases lay between the germline ends. The data were produced by immunoSEQ multiplex PCR, yet TCRdb's version contains in-frame clones alone and is incomplete. The sample lists 63,000 or so clones, roughly 85% seen once, with roughly 19% in the top ten. Sequences were derived from peripheral blood, sampled on day 0 of AZD1222 vaccination. The TCR was taken from an adult in good health. This sequence joins TRBV9 and TRBJ2-2; D is possibly TRBD1 (5 bases). The CDR3 loop is CASSVGGAHTGELFF. The CDR3 bases are TGTGCCAGCAGCGTAGGTGGGGCCCACACCGGGGAGCTGTTTTTT.